This T cell receptor (beta chain) was documented in a study of patients and donors after allogeneic stem cell transplantation. Per germline, CDR1 MNHNS and CDR2 SASEGT. V was shortened by 0 bases and J by 5 bases, with 13 bases between the two germline ends. This CDR3 region has 15 residues. TCRdb re-analysed the RT-PCR reads in MiXCR, keeping a single row per CDR3 protein. The data show about 230,000 distinct CDR3 sequences, around an eighth seen once. This sequence joins TRBV6-1 and TRBJ1-2, with a possible D match to TRBD1 (6 bases). The receptor was isolated from a human donor who was either an allogeneic HSCT recipient or a stem cell or donor lymphocyte infusion donor (not recorded which). It is not recorded whose cells these are; they may come from a transplant donor. Sequencing used blood, either unsorted or a sorted T cell fraction (not recorded which). CDR3 bases: TGTGCCAGCAGTGAAGCTGAAGGGGGAGCGTATGGCTACACCTTC. Encoded protein: CASSEAEGGAYGYTF.